The sequence of this T cell receptor (beta chain) was determined in a study of shared clonotypes between healthy human individuals. The protocol was immunoSEQ multiplex PCR, while the TCRdb copy is restricted to in-frame clones and leaves out a portion. The table lists 1.6 million or so clones, 98% to 99% of them singletons. This CDR3 spans 16 amino acids. Trimming took off 0 bases at V and 4 bases at J, with 14 bases between the two ends. Germline V gives CDR1 SGHRS, CDR2 YFSETQ. Sequencing was performed on naive CD4+ T cells sorted from blood. Subset described: CD45RA+ positively selected. The chain recombines TRBV5-1 with TRBJ2-1; possibly TRBD1 for D (7 bases). This sequence originates from a man aged 30-40 years in good health. The CDR3: CASSLARQGGYNEQFF. The CDR3 DNA follows: TGCGCCAGCAGCTTGGCCAGACAGGGAGGTTACAATGAGCAGTTCTTC.